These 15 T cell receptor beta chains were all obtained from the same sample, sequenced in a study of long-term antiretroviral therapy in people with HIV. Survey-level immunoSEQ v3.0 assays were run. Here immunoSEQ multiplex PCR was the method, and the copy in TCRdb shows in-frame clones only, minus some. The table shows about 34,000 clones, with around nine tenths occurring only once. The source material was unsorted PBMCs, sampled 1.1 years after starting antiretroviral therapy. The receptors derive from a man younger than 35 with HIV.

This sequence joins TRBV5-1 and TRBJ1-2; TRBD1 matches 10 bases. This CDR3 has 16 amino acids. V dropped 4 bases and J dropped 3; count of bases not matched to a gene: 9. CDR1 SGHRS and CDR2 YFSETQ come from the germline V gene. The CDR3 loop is CASSQTTGTGDYGYTF. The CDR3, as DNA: TGCGCCAGCAGCCAAACTACCGGGACAGGGGACTATGGCTACACCTTC. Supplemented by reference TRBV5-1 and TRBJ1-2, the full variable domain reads KAGVTQTPRYLIKTRGQQVTLSCSPISGHRSVSWYQQTPGQGLQFLFEYFSETQRNKGNFPGRFSGRQFSNSRSEMNVSTLELGDSALYLCASSQTTGTGDYGYTFGSGTRLTVV.

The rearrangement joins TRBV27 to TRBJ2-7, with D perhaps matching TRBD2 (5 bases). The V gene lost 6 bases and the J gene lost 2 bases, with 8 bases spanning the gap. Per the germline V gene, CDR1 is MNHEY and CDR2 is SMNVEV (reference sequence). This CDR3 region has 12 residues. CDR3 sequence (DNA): TGTGCCAGCAGACGGACTCCCTACGAGCAGTACTTC. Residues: CASRRTPYEQYF.

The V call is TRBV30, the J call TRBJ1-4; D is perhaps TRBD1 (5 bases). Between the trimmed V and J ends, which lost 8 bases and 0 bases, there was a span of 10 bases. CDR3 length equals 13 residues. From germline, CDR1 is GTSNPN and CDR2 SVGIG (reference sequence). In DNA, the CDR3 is TGTGCCCATGACAGCACAACTAATGAAAAACTGTTTTTT. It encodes CAHDSTTNEKLFF.

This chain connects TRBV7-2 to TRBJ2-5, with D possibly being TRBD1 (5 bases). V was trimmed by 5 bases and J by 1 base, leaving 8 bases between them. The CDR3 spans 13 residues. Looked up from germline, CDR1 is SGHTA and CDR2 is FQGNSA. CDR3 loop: CASSKGPQETQYF. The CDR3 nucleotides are TGTGCCAGCAGCAAGGGGCCCCAAGAGACCCAGTACTTC.

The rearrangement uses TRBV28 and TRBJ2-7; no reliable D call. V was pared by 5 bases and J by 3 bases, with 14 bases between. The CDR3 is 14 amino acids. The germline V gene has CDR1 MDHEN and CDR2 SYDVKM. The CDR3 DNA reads TGTGCCAGCAGTCTAATCGTTCCAGGCTACGAGCAGTACTTC. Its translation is CASSLIVPGYEQYF.

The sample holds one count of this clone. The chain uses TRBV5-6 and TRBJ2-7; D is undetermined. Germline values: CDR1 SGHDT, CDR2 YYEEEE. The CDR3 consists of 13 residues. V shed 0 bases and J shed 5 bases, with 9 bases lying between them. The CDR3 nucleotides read TGTGCCAGCAGCTTGGCGACGTACAACGAGCAGTACTTC. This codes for CASSLATYNEQYF.

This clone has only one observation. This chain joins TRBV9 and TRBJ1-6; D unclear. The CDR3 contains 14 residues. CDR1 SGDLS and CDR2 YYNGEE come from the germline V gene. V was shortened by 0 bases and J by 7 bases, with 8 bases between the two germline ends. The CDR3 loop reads CASSVGSENSPLHF. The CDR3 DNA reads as TGTGCCAGCAGCGTAGGATCGGAGAATTCACCCCTCCACTTT. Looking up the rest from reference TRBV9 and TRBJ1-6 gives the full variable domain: DSGVTQTPKHLITATGQRVTLRCSPRSGDLSVYWYQQSLDQGLQFLIQYYNGEERAKGNILERFSAQQFPDLHSELNLSSLELGDSALYFCASSVGSENSPLHFGNGTRLTVT.

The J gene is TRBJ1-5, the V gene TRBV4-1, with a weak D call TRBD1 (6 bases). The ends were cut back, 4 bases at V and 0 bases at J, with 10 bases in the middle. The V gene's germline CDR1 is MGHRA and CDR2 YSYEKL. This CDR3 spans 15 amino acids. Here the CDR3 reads CASSLDSFSNQPQHF. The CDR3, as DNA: TGCGCCAGCAGCCTGGACAGTTTTAGCAATCAGCCCCAGCATTTT.

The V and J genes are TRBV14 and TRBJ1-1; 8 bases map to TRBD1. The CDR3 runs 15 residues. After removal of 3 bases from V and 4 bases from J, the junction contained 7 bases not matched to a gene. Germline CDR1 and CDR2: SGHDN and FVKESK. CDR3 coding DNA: TGTGCCAGCAGCCATAACAGGGGGGGAGGCACTGAAGCTTTCTTT. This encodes CASSHNRGGGTEAFF.

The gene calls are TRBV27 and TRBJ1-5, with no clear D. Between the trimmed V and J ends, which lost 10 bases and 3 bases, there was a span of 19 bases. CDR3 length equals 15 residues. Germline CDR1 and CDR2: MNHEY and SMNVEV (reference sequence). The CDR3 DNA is TGTGCCACCCGGAGATCGGGAACCGTCAATCAGCCCCAGCATTTT. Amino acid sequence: CATRRSGTVNQPQHF.

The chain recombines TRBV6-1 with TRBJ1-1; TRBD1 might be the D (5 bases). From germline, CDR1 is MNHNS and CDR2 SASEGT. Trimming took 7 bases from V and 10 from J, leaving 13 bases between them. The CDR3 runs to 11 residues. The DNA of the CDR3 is TGTGCCAGCATTCTTCAGGGATCAGCTTTCTTT. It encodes CASILQGSAFF.

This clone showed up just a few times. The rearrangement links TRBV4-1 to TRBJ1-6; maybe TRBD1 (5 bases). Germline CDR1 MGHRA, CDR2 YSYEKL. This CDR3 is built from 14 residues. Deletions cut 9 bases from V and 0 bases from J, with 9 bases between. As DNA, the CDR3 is TGCGCCAGTCGACAGAGCTCCTATAATTCACCCCTCCACTTT. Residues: CASRQSSYNSPLHF.

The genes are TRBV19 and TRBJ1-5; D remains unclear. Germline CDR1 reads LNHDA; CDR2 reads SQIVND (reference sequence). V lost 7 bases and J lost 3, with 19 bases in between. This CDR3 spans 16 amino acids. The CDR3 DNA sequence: TGTGCCAGTACTCGTATCGATGGGCCCTACAATCAGCCCCAGCATTTT. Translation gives CASTRIDGPYNQPQHF.

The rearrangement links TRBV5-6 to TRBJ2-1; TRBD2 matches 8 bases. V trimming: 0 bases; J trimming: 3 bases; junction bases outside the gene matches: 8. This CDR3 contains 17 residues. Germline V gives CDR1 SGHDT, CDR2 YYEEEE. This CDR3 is CASSLGLALGIYNEQFF. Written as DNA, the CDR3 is TGTGCCAGCAGCTTGGGACTAGCGTTGGGGATCTACAATGAGCAGTTCTTC.

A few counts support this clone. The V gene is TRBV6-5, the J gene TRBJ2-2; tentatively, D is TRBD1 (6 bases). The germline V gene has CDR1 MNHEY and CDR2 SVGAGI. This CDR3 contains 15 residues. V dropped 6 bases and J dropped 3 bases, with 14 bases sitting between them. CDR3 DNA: TGTGCCAGCAGGCGGACAGCATTTTACACCGGGGAGCTGTTTTTT. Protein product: CASRRTAFYTGELFF.